This T cell receptor beta chain is drawn from a study of CD8 T cells in Susac syndrome. The RNA, about 0.45 to 1 ug, was put through reverse transcription using random hexamers. A single record per CDR3 protein comes from TCRdb applying MiXCR to the immunoSEQ multiplex PCR reads. This table has 120,000 to 150,000 distinct CDR3 sequences, roughly 95% appearing once. The germline V gene encodes CDR1 LGHNA and CDR2 YSLEER. The CDR3 is 17 amino acids. Trimming at V came to 0 bases and at J to 0 bases, leaving 4 bases not matched to a gene. The table lists this clonotype with a count of one. V gene TRBV4-3 combines with J gene TRBJ2-2; the match to TRBD1 covers 7 bases. Sequences were obtained from CD4+ T cells from PBMCs. The TCR was taken from a human donor with multiple sclerosis. The CDR3 spells CASSQELGGANTGELFF. The DNA of the CDR3 is TGCGCCAGCAGCCAAGAGCTAGGGGGCGCGAACACCGGGGAGCTGTTTTTT.